This T cell receptor beta chain was recovered during a study of early T cells in non-severe SARS-CoV-2 infection. Study-wide background: With bulk RNA from unsorted whole blood as input, sequencing yielded unpaired chains. Study observations and caveats: Private and CD4 specificities were missed by VDJdb matching, which favored anti-spike CD8 responses.

Attachment of unique molecular identifiers to individual cDNA molecules was performed. From the 5' RACE reads, TCRdb called clonotypes with MiXCR, one entry per CDR3 protein. This repertoire shows tens of thousands of distinct CDR3 sequences, 4.9% found once; its top ten account for approximately 4.9%. This clonotype was observed many times. Its specificity is unknown. V was trimmed by 1 base and J by 5 bases, leaving 11 bases between them. The CDR3 covers 14 residues. CDR1 and CDR2 (germline): SGHDN, FVKESK. The sequenced material came from whole blood. The chain is built from TRBV14 and TRBJ1-1; weak D call: TRBD1 (5 bases). This clonotype was sampled from an adult who was a healthcare worker with PCR-confirmed SARS-CoV-2 infection or an uninfected control (not recorded which). The CDR3 protein is CASSQVSRETEAFF. The CDR3, as DNA: TGTGCCAGCAGCCAAGTTAGCAGGGAAACTGAAGCTTTCTTT.